This T cell receptor (beta chain) emerged from a study of blood T cell repertoires in COVID-19. Overall study context: Acute-phase and convalescent COVID-19 samples originated in the United States, Italy and Spain. The cDNA or gDNA used as material had been derived from T cells, B-cell-depleted T cells, or PBMCs.

Germline CDR1 reads MNHEY; CDR2 reads SVGAGI. The CDR3 is made up of 14 amino acids. Unmatched junction bases numbered 6, after V lost 6 bases and J lost 5 bases. Original methodology: Estimates of nucleated cell counts were drawn from the amplification of reference gene primers. Profiling relied on immunoSEQ multiplex PCR, and the TCRdb table lists in-frame clones only, not all of them. That table furnishes V, J and clone size, whereas the DNA furnished D and trimming. This sample has around 310,000 clones; approximately 89% occur once, and the top ten carry 9.5% to 15%. This clone was detected a few times.

The TCR was taken from a woman aged 60-75 years with acute or convalescent COVID-19. V usage is TRBV6-5 and J usage is TRBJ1-5; 8 positions agree with TRBD1. Sample: peripheral blood. This CDR3 reads CASSRDRGDQPQHF. The CDR3 nucleotides read TGTGCCAGCAGCCGCGACAGGGGAGATCAGCCCCAGCATTTT.